This entry concerns a single T cell receptor (beta chain). The antigen is undetermined. The entry originates in a study of shared clonotypes between healthy human individuals. Turning to the study itself: CD4 naive and memory got three plates each, CD8 naive two, CD8 memory one. Study-wide results and caveats: A small donor pool kept down the genetic and exposure-history diversity that was represented.

Genomic DNA of every subset was divided equally among multiple immunoSEQ plates. Generated by immunoSEQ multiplex PCR, the TCRdb table keeps only in-frame clones and is missing some. The table includes millions of clones, 85% to 95% detected once. There were no recent acute infections or vaccinations among the donors, who were healthy HIV-negative adults. The CDR3 runs 16 residues. In germline, CDR1 is SGHKS, CDR2 YYEKEE (reference sequence). Trimming removed 4 bases at V and 0 bases at J, with 15 bases between. V usage is TRBV5-5 and J usage is TRBJ2-3, with D possibly matching TRBD2 (6 bases). The receptor comes from a young man in good health. Some clones in this sample may be carry-over from other donors' samples. The sequencing sample was made of naive CD4+ T cells from PBMCs. Subset: CD45RA+ positively selected. DNA for the CDR3: TGTGCCAGCAGCCCCCTTGCGGGGATGAGCACAGATACGCAGTATTTT. Translating it yields CASSPLAGMSTDTQYF. Looking up the rest from reference TRBV5-5 and TRBJ2-3 gives the full variable domain: DAGVTQSPTHLIKTRGQQVTLRCSPISGHKSVSWYQQVLGQGPQFIFQYYEKEERGRGNFPDRFSARQFPNYSSELNVNALLLGDSALYLCASSPLAGMSTDTQYFGPGTRLTVL.